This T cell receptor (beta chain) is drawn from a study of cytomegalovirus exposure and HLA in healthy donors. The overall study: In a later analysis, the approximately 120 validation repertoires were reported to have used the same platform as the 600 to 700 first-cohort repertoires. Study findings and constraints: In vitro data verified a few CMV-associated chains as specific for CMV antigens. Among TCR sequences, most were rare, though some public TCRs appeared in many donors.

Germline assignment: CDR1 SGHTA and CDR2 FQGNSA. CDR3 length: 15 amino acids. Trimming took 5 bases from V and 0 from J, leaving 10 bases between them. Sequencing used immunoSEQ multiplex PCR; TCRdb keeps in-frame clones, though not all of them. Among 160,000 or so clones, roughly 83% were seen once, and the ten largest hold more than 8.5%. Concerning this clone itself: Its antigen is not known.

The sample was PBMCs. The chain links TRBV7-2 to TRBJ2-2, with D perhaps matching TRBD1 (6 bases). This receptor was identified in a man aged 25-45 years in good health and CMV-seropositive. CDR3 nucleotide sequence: TGTGCCAGCAGCCTACAGGGACCGAACACCGGGGAGCTGTTTTTT. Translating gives CASSLQGPNTGELFF.